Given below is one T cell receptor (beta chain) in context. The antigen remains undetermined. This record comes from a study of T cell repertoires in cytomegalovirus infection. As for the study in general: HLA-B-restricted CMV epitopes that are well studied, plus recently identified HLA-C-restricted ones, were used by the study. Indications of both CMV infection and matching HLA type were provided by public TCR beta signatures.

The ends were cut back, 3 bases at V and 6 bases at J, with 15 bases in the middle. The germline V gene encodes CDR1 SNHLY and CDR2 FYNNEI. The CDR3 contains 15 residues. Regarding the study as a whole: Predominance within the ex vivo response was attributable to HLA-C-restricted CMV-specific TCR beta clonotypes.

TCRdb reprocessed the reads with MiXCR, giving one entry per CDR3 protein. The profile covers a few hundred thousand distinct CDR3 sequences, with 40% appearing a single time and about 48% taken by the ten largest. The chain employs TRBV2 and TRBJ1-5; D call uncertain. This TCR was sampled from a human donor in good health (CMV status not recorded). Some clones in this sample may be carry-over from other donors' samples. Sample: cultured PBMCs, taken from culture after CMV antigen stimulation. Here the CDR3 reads CASSDQFRRGQPQHF. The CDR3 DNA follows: TGTGCCAGCAGTGATCAGTTTCGGCGGGGTCAGCCCCAGCATTTT.